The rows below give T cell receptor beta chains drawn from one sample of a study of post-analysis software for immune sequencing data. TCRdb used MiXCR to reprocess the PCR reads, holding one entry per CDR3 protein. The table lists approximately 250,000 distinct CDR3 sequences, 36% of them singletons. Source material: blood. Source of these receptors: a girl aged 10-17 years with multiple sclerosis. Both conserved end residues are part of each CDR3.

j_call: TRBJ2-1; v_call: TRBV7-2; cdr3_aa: CASSPSISNGMYNEQFF
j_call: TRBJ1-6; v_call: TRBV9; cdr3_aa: CASGRGDRGNSPLHF
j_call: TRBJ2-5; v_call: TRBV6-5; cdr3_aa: CASSYGQGRWGETQYF
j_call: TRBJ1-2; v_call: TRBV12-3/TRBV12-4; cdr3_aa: CASSFYDSNYGYTF
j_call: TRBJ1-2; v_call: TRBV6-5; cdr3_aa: CASSYAGRLGGYTF
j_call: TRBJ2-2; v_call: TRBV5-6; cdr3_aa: CASSSSSVTGELFF
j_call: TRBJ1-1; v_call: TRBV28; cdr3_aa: CASSQQGGTEAFF
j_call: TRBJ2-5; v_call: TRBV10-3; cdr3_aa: CATKLQNHQETQYF
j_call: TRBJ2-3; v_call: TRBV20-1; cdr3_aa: CSAGAVAQPTDTQYF
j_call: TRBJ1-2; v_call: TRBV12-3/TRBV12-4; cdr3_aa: CASSQTGLNYGYTF
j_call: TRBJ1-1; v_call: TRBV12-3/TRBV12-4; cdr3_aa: CASSLERFTEAFF